One and the same sample provided the 32 T cell receptor beta chains below, sequenced in a study of blood T cell repertoires in COVID-19. Some clones are missing from TCRdb's copy, which holds only in-frame ones; the method was immunoSEQ multiplex PCR. This table holds tens of thousands of clones, around 87% found once. Sequences were obtained from peripheral blood. These TCRs come from a male donor with acute or convalescent COVID-19.

This sequence joins TRBV28 and TRBJ1-5; tentative D call: TRBD1 (5 bases). Germline assignment: CDR1 MDHEN and CDR2 SYDVKM. Trimming stripped 5 bases from V and 5 bases from J, with 16 bases between. The CDR3 totals 15 residues. Here the CDR3 DNA reads TGTGCCAGCAGTAGGAGCGGGACGGGCCATCAGCCCCAGCATTTT. Translated: CASSRSGTGHQPQHF.

V is TRBV5-1 and J is TRBJ1-6; 9 bases map to TRBD1. Per the germline V gene, CDR1 is SGHRS and CDR2 is YFSETQ. This CDR3 has 14 amino acids. V shed 4 bases, J shed 8 bases, and the junction held 4 bases outside the gene matches. Here the CDR3 DNA reads TGCGCCAGCAGCCCAACAGGGGGCCATTCACCCCTCCACTTT. This gives the protein CASSPTGGHSPLHF.

The V and J genes are TRBV11-2 and TRBJ2-5; 11 bases align to TRBD2. CDR1 SGHAT and CDR2 FQNNGV come from the germline V gene. The length of the CDR3 is 16 residues. The junction had 9 bases not matched to a gene; V was cut back by 4 bases and J by 5 bases. CDR3 nucleotides: TGTGCCAGCAGCTCCAGCCAACTAGCGGGGGAGGAGACCCAGTACTTC. Protein: CASSSSQLAGEETQYF.

This clone has only a few counts. The chain carries TRBV6-6 and TRBJ1-5, with a tentative D call TRBD1 (6 bases). The CDR3 consists of 15 residues. Germline values: CDR1 MNHNY, CDR2 SVGAGI (reference sequence). Deletions cut 6 bases from V and 2 bases from J, with 14 bases between. The CDR3 DNA sequence: TGTGCCAGCAGACCCACAGGGATCGGCAATCAGCCCCAGCATTTT. Its translation is CASRPTGIGNQPQHF.

This chain joins TRBV4-1 and TRBJ2-3; 7 bases align to TRBD1. This CDR3 has 15 residues. The V gene's germline CDR1 is MGHRA and CDR2 YSYEKL. V shed 2 bases and J 1 base; nucleotides not matched to a gene: 3. The chain's CDR3 is CASSQSGQGTDTQYF. CDR3 in DNA: TGCGCCAGCAGCCAATCCGGACAGGGCACAGATACGCAGTATTTT.

The chain joins TRBV29-1 to TRBJ2-2; the match to TRBD1 covers 10 bases. Germline V gene data show CDR1 as SQVTM and CDR2 as ANQGSEA. The CDR3 runs 15 residues. The V segment lost 7 bases and the J segment 8 bases; nucleotides outside the gene matches: 13. For the CDR3, the DNA is TGCAGCGCCCAGCCCGGGACAGGGGCGGGTGGGGAGCTGTTTTTT. As protein: CSAQPGTGAGGELFF.

This clone was counted once. The chain couples TRBV18 to TRBJ1-5, with 7 bases fitting TRBD1. The CDR3 loop spans 16 amino acids. Germline CDR1 is KGHSH and CDR2 is LQKENI. The trim removed 2 bases at V and 3 bases at J, leaving 7 bases unmatched. The DNA for the CDR3 is TGTGCCAGCTCACCAGACAGGGCCCCGTTCAATCAGCCCCAGCATTTT. Translated, it gives CASSPDRAPFNQPQHF. The whole variable domain, remainder taken from reference TRBV18 and TRBJ1-5, is NAGVMQNPRHLVRRRGQEARLRCSPMKGHSHVYWYRQLPEEGLKFMVYLQKENIIDESGMPKERFSAEFPKEGPSILRIQQVVRGDSAAYFCASSPDRAPFNQPQHFGDGTRLSIL.

The chain recombines TRBV10-3 with TRBJ2-1; TRBD2 agrees at 16 bases. The CDR3 totals 19 residues. Germline-derived CDR1 and CDR2 are ENHRY and SYGVKD. The trim removed 6 bases at V and 0 bases at J, leaving 8 bases unmatched. The CDR3 DNA reads TGTGCCATCAGCACGGGACTAGCGGGGGGGCTCCCCTCCTACAATGAGCAGTTCTTC. This sequence encodes CAISTGLAGGLPSYNEQFF.

The chain uses TRBV7-2 and TRBJ2-1; 9 bases fit TRBD2. The germline V gene encodes CDR1 SGHTA and CDR2 FQGNSA. This CDR3 spans 15 amino acids. After removal of 1 base from V and 8 bases from J, the junction contained 6 bases not matched to a gene. The CDR3 region is CASSLGLAGRDEQFF. CDR3 nucleotides: TGTGCCAGCAGCTTAGGCCTAGCGGGGCGGGATGAGCAGTTCTTC. The complete variable domain, with remaining parts taken from reference TRBV7-2 and TRBJ2-1, reads GAGVSQSPSNKVTEKGKDVELRCDPISGHTALYWYRQSLGQGLEFLIYFQGNSAPDKSGLPSDRFSAERTGGSVSTLTIQRTQQEDSAVYLCASSLGLAGRDEQFFGPGTRLTVL.

CDR3 residues: CASSHWGDRANEQFF. The CDR3 nucleotides are TGTGCCAGCAGCCATTGGGGGGACAGGGCCAATGAGCAGTTCTTC. The J gene is TRBJ2-1, the V gene TRBV11-1, with TRBD1 identical over 9 bases. The germline V gene has CDR1 SGHAT and CDR2 FQDESV (reference sequence). Unmatched junction bases numbered 8, after V lost 5 bases and J lost 6 bases. The CDR3 covers 15 residues.

The chain employs TRBV12-5 and TRBJ1-1; TRBD1 matches at 11 bases. Germline trimming cut 7 bases from V and 12 bases from J; bases unmatched to any gene: 10. The CDR3 has 13 amino acids. Germline V gene lookup returns CDR1 LGHNT and CDR2 FRNRAP. The CDR3 sequence: CASATGQGARTFF. The CDR3 DNA reads as TGTGCTAGTGCCACAGGACAGGGGGCGAGAACTTTCTTT.

This clone has a handful of counts. The chain has TRBV24-1 and TRBJ1-1; TRBD1 is a possible D gene (5 bases). CDR3 length: 13 amino acids. Germline V gives CDR1 KGHDR, CDR2 SFDVKD. V was pared by 9 bases and J by 5 bases, with 15 bases between. CDR3 sequence: CATPPQGGTEAFF. CDR3 bases: TGTGCCACCCCCCCGCAGGGAGGGACTGAAGCTTTCTTT.

This chain uses TRBV7-2 with TRBJ2-7; no clear D. V was trimmed by 3 bases and J by 6 bases, leaving 15 bases between them. This CDR3 contains 14 residues. CDR1 SGHTA and CDR2 FQGNSA come from the germline V gene. The CDR3 reads CASSLYPPSFEQYF. The CDR3 bases are TGTGCCAGCAGCTTGTATCCCCCCAGTTTCGAGCAGTACTTC.

The chain joins TRBV5-6 to TRBJ2-7, with a possible D match to TRBD1 (5 bases). Trimming shortened V by 3 bases and J by 9 bases, and 19 bases separated the two germline ends. The CDR3 has 14 residues. Germline CDR1 is SGHDT and CDR2 is YYEEEE. This CDR3 reads CASSSGQAGARQYF. CDR3 nucleotide sequence: TGTGCCAGCAGCTCAGGGCAGGCAGGAGCTAGGCAGTACTTC.

The chain links TRBV18 to TRBJ2-2; TRBD1 aligns across 8 bases. The germline gives CDR1 KGHSH, CDR2 LQKENI. CDR3 length: 13 amino acids. With V trimmed by 1 base and J by 8 bases, 0 bases remained unmatched. The CDR3 region has the DNA TGTGCCAGCTCACCACGGACAGGGGGGGAGCTGTTTTTT. This gives the protein CASSPRTGGELFF.

This clone was detected only once. The chain couples TRBV7-2 to TRBJ1-3; D is uncertain. CDR3 length: 14 residues. V was pared by 7 bases and J by 0 bases, with 10 bases between. Germline lookup yields CDR1 SGHTA and CDR2 FQGNSA. DNA of the CDR3: TGTGCCAGCACCTCAAGAGGCTCTGGAAACACCATATATTTT. Encoded protein: CASTSRGSGNTIYF.

This chain links TRBV29-1 with TRBJ2-2; TRBD1 matches at 7 bases. J gave up 4 bases and V 6 bases, and 8 bases lay outside the gene matches. The CDR3 is made up of 14 amino acids. Germline loops: CDR1 SQVTM, CDR2 ANQGSEA. This CDR3 reads CSVADRDLTGELFF. CDR3 nucleotides: TGCAGCGTGGCAGACAGGGACCTCACCGGGGAGCTGTTTTTT.

This chain's CDR3 is CATADREETGELFF. The CDR3 region has the DNA TGTGCCACCGCGGACAGGGAGGAAACCGGGGAGCTGTTTTTT. The chain is built from TRBV24-1 and TRBJ2-2; 8 positions match TRBD1. This CDR3 contains 14 residues. CDR1 and CDR2 (germline): KGHDR, SFDVKD. The V and J ends lost 9 bases and 5 bases, in that order; junction bases with no gene match: 7.

The chain links TRBV19 to TRBJ2-1; D is undetermined. The CDR3 length is 15 residues. Trimming removed 6 bases from V and 3 bases from J, with 15 bases in between. Germline CDR1 LNHDA, CDR2 SQIVND (reference sequence). As DNA, the CDR3 is TGTGCCAGTAGCCTTCTCGCAAACAGCTACAATGAGCAGTTCTTC. As protein: CASSLLANSYNEQFF. The variable domain in full, with the rest retrieved from reference TRBV19 and TRBJ2-1, is DGGITQSPKYLFRKEGQNVTLSCEQNLNHDAMYWYRQDPGQGLRLIYYSQIVNDFQKGDIAEGYSVSREKKESFPLTVTSAQKNPTAFYLCASSLLANSYNEQFFGPGTRLTVL.

In its sample, this clone was seen once. The chain carries TRBV18 and TRBJ2-3; a weak D match, TRBD1 (5 bases). The CDR3 runs to 15 residues. Trimming left V 0 bases short and J 2 bases short, with 9 bases between. CDR1 KGHSH and CDR2 LQKENI come from the germline V gene. The CDR3 DNA reads as TGTGCCAGCTCACCACCCGGCAGGGCCACAGATACGCAGTATTTT. This sequence encodes CASSPPGRATDTQYF.

The chain employs TRBV9 and TRBJ2-2, with D perhaps matching TRBD1 (6 bases). This CDR3 is 14 amino acids long. The germline gives CDR1 SGDLS, CDR2 YYNGEE. The ends were cut back, 7 bases at V and 0 bases at J, with 10 bases in the middle. The CDR3 region has the DNA TGTGCCAGCGGGGGCTCCCCGAACACCGGGGAGCTGTTTTTT. Translating gives CASGGSPNTGELFF.

The chain combines TRBV10-3 with TRBJ2-3; 9 bases align to TRBD2. Germline trimming cut 2 bases from V and 5 bases from J; bases unmatched to any gene: 8. The CDR3 totals 16 residues. The germline V gene encodes CDR1 ENHRY and CDR2 SYGVKD. CDR3 DNA sequence: TGTGCCATCAGTGAGAGGGAGCGGGGGGAAGTAGATACGCAGTATTTT. Amino acid sequence: CAISERERGEVDTQYF.

The gene calls are TRBV5-4 and TRBJ2-1; 9 nucleotides line up with TRBD1. CDR1 SGHNT and CDR2 YYREEE come from the germline V gene (reference sequence). Trimming at V came to 4 bases and at J to 3 bases, leaving 5 bases not matched to a gene. CDR3 size: 15 residues. The CDR3 sequence is CASSKWTGDYNEQFF. The CDR3 coding sequence is TGTGCCAGCAGCAAATGGACAGGGGACTACAATGAGCAGTTCTTC.

The chain's CDR3 is CASSQGQSRTDTQYF. The CDR3 nucleotides read TGTGCCAGTAGTCAAGGACAGAGCCGCACAGATACGCAGTATTTT. The genes are TRBV19 and TRBJ2-3; D might be TRBD1 (6 bases). This CDR3 is 15 amino acids long. The V gene's germline CDR1 is LNHDA and CDR2 SQIVND (reference sequence). V lost 5 bases and J 1 base, leaving 13 bases between the germline ends.

The CDR3 region has the DNA TGTGCCAGCGAGTTAGCGGGGGGGCCGGTCGAGACCCAGTACTTC. This sequence encodes CASELAGGPVETQYF. The chain has TRBV6-5 and TRBJ2-5; the match to TRBD2 covers 11 bases. V lost 8 bases to trimming and J lost 5 bases; unmatched junction nucleotides: 10. Germline assignment: CDR1 MNHEY and CDR2 SVGAGI. The CDR3 loop spans 15 amino acids.

The CDR3 DNA reads as TGTTCGAGCGGGGATTACAATGAGCAGTTCTTC. Protein product: CSSGDYNEQFF. The chain links TRBV7-2 to TRBJ2-1; 7 bases match TRBD2. Germline values: CDR1 SGHTA, CDR2 FQGNSA. This CDR3 is 11 amino acids long.

The chain recombines TRBV3-1 (or the pseudogene TRBV3-2) with TRBJ2-7, with TRBD1 identical over 12 bases. V trimming: 4 bases; J trimming: 2 bases; junction bases outside the gene matches: 6. CDR3 length: 16 residues. Germline assignment: CDR1 LGHDT and CDR2 YNNKEL (reference sequence). The CDR3 DNA is TGTGCCAGCAGCCTCCCGGGACAGGGGGCCCCCTACGAGCAGTACTTC. It specifies CASSLPGQGAPYEQYF.

This clone was seen just once. V usage is TRBV19 and J usage is TRBJ2-1; 10 nucleotides match TRBD2. J was trimmed by 7 bases and V by 5 bases; bases with no gene match: 17. The CDR3 runs to 18 residues. In germline, CDR1 is LNHDA, CDR2 SQIVND (reference sequence). The DNA of the CDR3 is TGTGCCAGTAGTTTACCCCGGGGAAGCGGGGGGGCAAGGAATGAGCAGTTCTTC. This translates into CASSLPRGSGGARNEQFF.

The gene calls are TRBV9 and TRBJ2-7; D possibly corresponds to TRBD2 (5 bases). The CDR3 totals 14 residues. Germline-derived CDR1 and CDR2 are SGDLS and YYNGEE. Between the trimmed V and J ends, which lost 4 bases and 1 base, there was a span of 12 bases. The CDR3: CASSLREWSYEQYF. Here the CDR3 DNA reads TGTGCCAGCAGCCTCCGGGAATGGTCCTACGAGCAGTACTTC.

The chain recombines TRBV7-2 with TRBJ1-5, with TRBD1 identical over 7 bases. The ends lost 5 bases at V and 3 bases at J; junction bases unmatched: 4. The length of the CDR3 is 14 residues. The germline CDR1 and CDR2 sequences are SGHTA and FQGNSA. This CDR3 reads CASSTGQPNQPQHF. The DNA for the CDR3 is TGTGCCAGCAGCACGGGACAGCCCAATCAGCCCCAGCATTTT. Using reference TRBV7-2 and TRBJ1-5 for the parts outside the CDR3, the full variable domain is GAGVSQSPSNKVTEKGKDVELRCDPISGHTALYWYRQSLGQGLEFLIYFQGNSAPDKSGLPSDRFSAERTGGSVSTLTIQRTQQEDSAVYLCASSTGQPNQPQHFGDGTRLSIL.

The CDR3 is CASSQTGIYEQYF. The CDR3 bases are TGTGCCAGCAGCCAGACAGGGATTTACGAGCAGTACTTC. The chain uses TRBV12-3 or TRBV12-4 and TRBJ2-7; 7 bases fit TRBD1. J was trimmed by 4 bases and V by 6 bases; bases with no gene match: 6. The CDR3 runs 13 residues.

This chain links TRBV15 with TRBJ1-2; TRBD1 matches at 7 bases. Germline trimming cut 4 bases from V and 5 bases from J; bases unmatched to any gene: 4. The germline V gene has CDR1 LNHNV and CDR2 YYDKDF (reference sequence). The CDR3 runs to 13 residues. Written as DNA, the CDR3 is TGTGCCACCAGCATGAACAGGGGATATGGCTACACCTTC. It codes for CATSMNRGYGYTF.